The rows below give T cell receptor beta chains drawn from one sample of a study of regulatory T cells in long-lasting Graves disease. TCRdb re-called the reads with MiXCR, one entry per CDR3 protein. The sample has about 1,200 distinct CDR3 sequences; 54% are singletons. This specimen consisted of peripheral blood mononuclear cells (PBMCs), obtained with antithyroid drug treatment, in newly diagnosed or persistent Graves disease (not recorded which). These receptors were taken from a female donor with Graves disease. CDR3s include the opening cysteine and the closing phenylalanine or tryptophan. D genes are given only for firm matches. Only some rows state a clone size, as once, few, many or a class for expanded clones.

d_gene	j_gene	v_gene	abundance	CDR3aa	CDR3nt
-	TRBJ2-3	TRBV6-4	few	CASSERAHWGDTQYF	TGTGCCAGCAGTGAAAGGGCCCACTGGGGGGATACGCAGTATTTT
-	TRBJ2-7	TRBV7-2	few	CASSLRGRAREQYF	TGTGCCAGCAGCTTAAGGGGGAGGGCCAGAGAGCAGTACTTC
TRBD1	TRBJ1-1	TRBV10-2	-	CASSESGQGNTEAFF	TGCGCCAGCAGTGAGTCGGGACAGGGGAACACTGAAGCTTTCTTT
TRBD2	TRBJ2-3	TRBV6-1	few	CASSALAGLNTDTQYF	TGTGCCAGCAGTGCACTAGCGGGTTTAAACACAGATACGCAGTATTTT
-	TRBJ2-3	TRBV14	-	CASSPRSHHTDTQYF	TGTGCCAGCAGCCCGAGGTCACACCACACAGATACGCAGTATTTT
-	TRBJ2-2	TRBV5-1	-	CASSEGGEGHNTGELFF	TGCGCCAGCAGCGAGGGGGGCGAGGGCCACAACACCGGGGAGCTGTTTTTT
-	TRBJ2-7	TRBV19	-	CASSIILGSTENNEQYF	TGTGCCAGTAGTATAATACTGGGGTCGACGGAGAACAACGAGCAGTACTTC
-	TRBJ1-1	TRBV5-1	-	CASSLDHTEAFF	TGCGCCAGCAGCTTGGACCACACTGAAGCTTTCTTT
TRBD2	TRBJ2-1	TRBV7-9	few	CASSFTPSGSSYNEQFF	TGTGCCAGCAGCTTCACGCCTAGCGGGAGTTCATACAATGAGCAGTTCTTC
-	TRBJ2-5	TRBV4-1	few	CASSQGLVETQYF	TGCGCCAGCAGCCAAGGGCTGGTGGAGACCCAGTACTTC
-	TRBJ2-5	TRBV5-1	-	CASSLWGRYQETQYF	TGCGCCAGCAGCTTGTGGGGCAGATACCAAGAGACCCAGTACTTC
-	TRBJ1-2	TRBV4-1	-	CASSQVPGANYGYTF	TGCGCCAGCAGCCAAGTCCCGGGAGCTAACTATGGCTACACCTTC
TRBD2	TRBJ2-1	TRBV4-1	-	CASSRGGYNEQFF	TGCGCCAGCAGTCGCGGGGGGTACAATGAGCAGTTCTTC
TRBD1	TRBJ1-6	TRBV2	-	CASRAGTEISPLHF	TGTGCCAGCAGGGCCGGGACAGAAATTTCACCCCTCCACTTT
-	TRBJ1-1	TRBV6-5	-	CASSYSTESTEAFF	TGTGCCAGCAGTTACTCGACCGAAAGCACTGAAGCTTTCTTT
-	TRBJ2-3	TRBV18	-	CASSPGTRGADTQYF	TGTGCCAGCTCACCAGGGACACGGGGGGCAGATACGCAGTATTTT
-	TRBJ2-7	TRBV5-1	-	CASSLAGTYEQYF	TGCGCCAGCAGCTTGGCCGGGACCTACGAGCAGTACTTC
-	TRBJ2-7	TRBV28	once	CASSLGSNEQYF	TGTGCCAGCAGTTTAGGTTCAAACGAGCAGTACTTC
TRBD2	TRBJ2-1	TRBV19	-	CASAAGLANNEQFF	TGTGCCAGTGCTGCGGGACTAGCGAACAATGAGCAGTTCTTC
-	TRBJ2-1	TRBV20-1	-	CSARPPLGSNEQFF	TGCAGTGCTAGACCCCCACTAGGGTCCAATGAGCAGTTCTTC
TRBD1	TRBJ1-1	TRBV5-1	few	CASRPPDRTEAFF	TGCGCCAGCAGACCCCCGGACAGGACTGAAGCTTTCTTT
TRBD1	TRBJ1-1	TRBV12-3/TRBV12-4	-	CASTPPGGYGTEAFF	TGTGCCAGCACCCCTCCAGGGGGCTATGGCACTGAAGCTTTCTTT
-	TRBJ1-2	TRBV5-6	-	CASSLVARDNYGYTF	TGTGCCAGCAGCTTGGTAGCCCGGGACAACTATGGCTACACCTTC
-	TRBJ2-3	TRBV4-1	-	CASSQEGGVTYTQYF	TGCGCCAGCAGCCAAGAAGGCGGGGTTACCTATACGCAGTATTTT
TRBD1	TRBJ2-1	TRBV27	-	CASSSQGAPYNEQFF	TGTGCCAGCAGTTCACAGGGGGCCCCCTACAATGAGCAGTTCTTC
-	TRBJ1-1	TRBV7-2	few	CAIAGVMNTEAFF	TGTGCCATCGCCGGGGTGATGAACACTGAAGCTTTCTTT
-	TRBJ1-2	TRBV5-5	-	CASSSPGDLGYTF	TGTGCCAGCAGCTCTCCAGGGGATCTTGGCTACACCTTC
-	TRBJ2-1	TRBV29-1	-	CSVEDLYSHQTYNEQFF	TGCAGCGTTGAAGATCTTTACTCCCACCAAACCTACAATGAGCAGTTCTTC
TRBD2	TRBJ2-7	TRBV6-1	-	CASRPYGGGSYEQYF	TGTGCCAGCAGGCCCTATGGGGGGGGTTCCTACGAGCAGTACTTC